One sample yielded the 26 T cell receptor beta chains listed below, sequenced in a study of lymphopenia after photon versus proton radiotherapy. TCRdb's table, derived via immunoSEQ multiplex PCR, lists solely in-frame clones and lacks some. The repertoire has approximately 30,000 clones, around 94% of them found once; the top ten carry approximately 0.72%. Sequencing was performed on peripheral blood, taken from a patient treated with photon-based radiotherapy. The receptor source for this set is a woman aged 45-65 years with cholangiocarcinoma.

This clone was found once. The V gene is TRBV28, the J gene TRBJ1-1; D unresolved. This CDR3 contains 15 residues. The V gene's germline CDR1 is MDHEN and CDR2 SYDVKM. Trimming stripped 2 bases from V and 0 bases from J, with 10 bases between. CDR3 region: CASSLVRTVNTEAFF. The CDR3, as DNA: TGTGCCAGCAGTTTAGTTAGGACGGTGAACACTGAAGCTTTCTTT.

This sequence joins TRBV4-3 and TRBJ1-6; 10 nucleotides agree with TRBD1. The germline CDR1 and CDR2 sequences are LGHNA and YSLEER. The CDR3 runs 16 residues. With 3 bases clipped from V and 6 bases from J, the junction kept 5 bases outside the gene matches. CDR3: CASSHDRGPGNSPLHF. The CDR3 region has the DNA TGCGCCAGCAGCCATGACAGGGGGCCGGGTAATTCACCCCTCCACTTT.

The rearrangement joins TRBV20-1 to TRBJ1-2; D is unclear. The CDR3 is made up of 11 amino acids. V lost 0 bases, J lost 7 bases, and 6 bases lay in between. Germline V gives CDR1 DFQATT, CDR2 SNEGSKA (reference sequence). The DNA of the CDR3 is TGCAGTGCTAGAGATAAAGTTGGCTACACCTTC. It is translated as CSARDKVGYTF.

This rearrangement joins TRBV9 to TRBJ1-2, with TRBD1 matching over 7 bases. In germline, CDR1 is SGDLS, CDR2 YYNGEE. V was pared by 2 bases and J by 2 bases, with 6 bases of the junction left unmatched. The CDR3 covers 15 residues. CDR3 bases: TGTGCCAGCAGCGTCAGAGGGACAGAGAACTATGGCTACACCTTC. Protein sequence: CASSVRGTENYGYTF. The full variable domain, its missing parts supplied by reference TRBV9 and TRBJ1-2, is DSGVTQTPKHLITATGQRVTLRCSPRSGDLSVYWYQQSLDQGLQFLIQYYNGEERAKGNILERFSAQQFPDLHSELNLSSLELGDSALYFCASSVRGTENYGYTFGSGTRLTVV.

V and J are TRBV5-1 and TRBJ1-1; D is possibly TRBD1 (5 bases). Per germline, CDR1 SGHRS and CDR2 YFSETQ. V lost 0 bases and J lost 3, with 15 bases in between. The CDR3 has 16 residues. CDR3 bases: TGCGCCAGCAGCTTGGCCGGGCAGGGCCGAGACACTGAAGCTTTCTTT. Residues: CASSLAGQGRDTEAFF.

This chain uses TRBV18 with TRBJ2-5, with D possibly TRBD1 on 7 matching bases. The germline gives CDR1 KGHSH, CDR2 LQKENI. The V end was cut by 4 bases, the J end by 3 bases, with 9 bases between. CDR3 length: 13 amino acids. CDR3 residues: CASSLRGEETQYF. The CDR3 DNA reads as TGTGCCAGCTCACTCAGGGGGGAAGAGACCCAGTACTTC.

This clone was detected only once. The genes are TRBV6-4 and TRBJ1-6; the match to TRBD1 covers 10 bases. Germline V CDR1 and CDR2: MRHNA, SNTAGT. J gave up 6 bases and V 6 bases, and 5 bases lay outside the gene matches. The CDR3 covers 15 residues. CDR3 loop: CASSPRTGGNSPLHF. In DNA, the CDR3 is TGTGCCAGCAGCCCCAGGACAGGGGGTAATTCACCCCTCCACTTT.

The rearrangement uses TRBV4-3 and TRBJ2-1; D remains ambiguous. V was pared by 4 bases and J by 2 bases, with 15 bases between. CDR3 length: 16 amino acids. Germline CDR1 LGHNA, CDR2 YSLEER. The CDR3 coding sequence is TGCGCCAGCAGCCTCGAATCGGCTTTTACCTACAATGAGCAGTTCTTC. The encoded protein is CASSLESAFTYNEQFF.

This sequence joins TRBV7-6 and TRBJ1-4; 7 bases line up with TRBD1. This CDR3 region has 15 residues. Germline values: CDR1 SGHVS, CDR2 FNYEAQ. Unmatched junction bases numbered 2, after V lost 3 bases and J lost 1 base. The CDR3 sequence: CASSLGTVTNEKLFF. CDR3 coding DNA: TGTGCCAGCAGCTTGGGGACAGTAACTAATGAAAAACTGTTTTTT.

This CDR3 is CASSGGTNTEAFF. The CDR3 coding sequence is TGTGCCTCCTCAGGGGGGACGAACACTGAAGCTTTCTTT. The rearrangement uses TRBV30 and TRBJ1-1, with TRBD1 identical over 7 bases. Germline V CDR1 and CDR2: GTSNPN, SVGIG (reference sequence). This CDR3 is 13 amino acids long. Unmatched junction bases numbered 6, after V lost 7 bases and J lost 1 base.

The chain combines TRBV10-1 with TRBJ1-1; no clear D. The V gene's germline CDR1 is WNHNN and CDR2 SYGVQD (reference sequence). The V gene lost 7 bases and the J gene lost 1 base, with 10 bases spanning the gap. The CDR3 length is 13 residues. The CDR3 spells CASTSNKNTEAFF. CDR3 bases: TGCGCCAGCACCTCCAATAAGAACACTGAAGCTTTCTTT.

The rearrangement joins TRBV4-1 to TRBJ1-4; D gene unclear. The CDR3 extends over 16 amino acids. V lost 4 bases and J 0 bases, leaving 12 bases between the germline ends. The germline gives CDR1 MGHRA, CDR2 YSYEKL. CDR3 nucleotides: TGCGCCAGCAGCCGAGGACCGGGAGCAACTAATGAAAAACTGTTTTTT. It translates to CASSRGPGATNEKLFF.

The CDR3 DNA is TGTGCCAGCAGTTACGCCTGGACAGGGTATGGCTACACCTTC. Translation: CASSYAWTGYGYTF. This rearrangement joins TRBV6-5 to TRBJ1-2; 8 nucleotides agree with TRBD1. V was pared by 2 bases and J by 5 bases, with 4 bases of the junction left unmatched. Germline V gene sequence: CDR1 MNHEY, CDR2 SVGAGI. There are 14 residues in the CDR3.

This rearrangement joins TRBV6-4 to TRBJ2-3; D is unresolved. V was cut by 8 bases and J by 1 base, with 10 bases left in between. The CDR3 consists of 13 residues. Germline V CDR1 and CDR2: MRHNA, SNTAGT. CDR3 sequence: CASATTGTDTQYF. Written as DNA, the CDR3 is TGTGCCAGCGCCACCACTGGCACAGATACGCAGTATTTT.

Of note for this clone: Its ends do not fully match the called genes, so a read error is possible. The chain joins TRBV7-7 to TRBJ2-2; D not resolved. CDR3 length equals 16 residues. The germline V gene has CDR1 SSHAT and CDR2 FNYEAQ (reference sequence). The CDR3 nucleotides read TGTGCTAGCAGCTCCTCTCCCCAACCGAACACCGGGGAGCTGTTTTTT. The encoded protein is CASSSSPQPNTGELFF.

CDR3 sequence reads: CASSTGTGGGYTF. DNA for the CDR3: TGCGCCAGCAGCACCGGGACAGGGGGTGGCTACACCTTC. The V and J genes are TRBV5-1 and TRBJ1-2; 11 bases match TRBD1. Germline assignment: CDR1 SGHRS and CDR2 YFSETQ. The length of the CDR3 is 13 residues. Trimming removed 4 bases from V and 7 bases from J; junction bases left unmatched: 3.

DNA for the CDR3: TGCGCCAGCAGCCAAGATGTTCAGGGATCAAACTACGAGCAGTACTTC. This codes for CASSQDVQGSNYEQYF. The gene calls are TRBV4-1 and TRBJ2-7; tentative D call: TRBD1 (5 bases). The CDR3 has 16 residues. The V gene lost 0 bases and the J gene lost 3 bases, with 15 bases spanning the gap. Germline assignment: CDR1 MGHRA and CDR2 YSYEKL.

The chain carries TRBV10-1 and TRBJ2-3, with 14 bases identical to TRBD2. Germline V gene data show CDR1 as WNHNN and CDR2 as SYGVQD (reference sequence). V trimming: 7 bases; J trimming: 3 bases; junction bases outside the gene matches: 9. The CDR3 is 17 residues long. CDR3 residues: CASTDRLAGGRTDTQYF. CDR3 nucleotides: TGCGCCAGCACGGATAGACTAGCGGGGGGGCGGACAGATACGCAGTATTTT.

The V and J genes are TRBV11-2 and TRBJ2-7; 8 positions match TRBD1. The CDR3 runs to 16 residues. Germline CDR1 and CDR2: SGHAT and FQNNGV. With 5 bases clipped from V and 3 bases from J, the junction kept 12 bases outside the gene matches. DNA of the CDR3: TGTGCCAGCAGCACACACCCTACAGGGGGAGGCTACGAGCAGTACTTC. Translating gives CASSTHPTGGGYEQYF.

J is TRBJ2-7 and V is TRBV30; D is ambiguous. Looked up from germline, CDR1 is GTSNPN and CDR2 is SVGIG (reference sequence). With 1 base removed from V and 7 bases from J, the gap between germline ends came to 8 bases. The CDR3 totals 11 residues. The CDR3 region is CAWSGSNEQYF. The DNA for the CDR3 is TGTGCCTGGAGTGGGAGCAATGAGCAGTACTTC.

This clone has only one observation. The chain combines TRBV18 with TRBJ1-3, with D unclear. CDR1 is KGHSH and CDR2 is LQKENI in the germline V gene. Deletions cut 6 bases from V and 0 bases from J, with 18 bases between. The CDR3 loop spans 17 amino acids. The CDR3 here is CASSQGSGGSSGNTIYF. The CDR3 nucleotides are TGTGCCAGCTCCCAAGGGAGTGGCGGTAGCTCTGGAAACACCATATATTTT.

The V call is TRBV9, the J call TRBJ1-2, with D unclear. Germline CDR1 and CDR2: SGDLS and YYNGEE. V lost 3 bases, J lost 4 bases, and 7 bases lay in between. The CDR3 contains 12 residues. The CDR3, as DNA: TGTGCCAGCAGCGCGTATACCTATGGCTACACCTTC. This gives the protein CASSAYTYGYTF.

The chain joins TRBV11-2 to TRBJ2-1; D is uncertain. Trimming took 1 base from V and 1 from J, leaving 5 bases between them. In germline, CDR1 is SGHAT, CDR2 FQNNGV. This CDR3 is built from 14 residues. The CDR3 sequence: CASSLVRSYNEQFF. Here the CDR3 DNA reads TGTGCCAGCAGCTTAGTTAGATCCTACAATGAGCAGTTCTTC.

The chain uses TRBV2 and TRBJ1-2; no definite D call. Trimming stripped 2 bases from V and 2 bases from J, with 6 bases between. Germline values: CDR1 SNHLY, CDR2 FYNNEI. CDR3 size: 13 residues. CDR3 loop: CASSERENYGYTF. The CDR3 region has the DNA TGTGCCAGCAGTGAACGTGAGAACTATGGCTACACCTTC.

The chain combines TRBV7-2 with TRBJ2-1; the match to TRBD2 covers 7 bases. This CDR3 region has 13 residues. V gave up 8 bases and J gave up 7 bases; unmatched junction bases: 8. CDR1 SGHTA and CDR2 FQGNSA come from the germline V gene. CDR3 bases: TGTGCCAGCGGGACGGGGGGTCCAAATGAGCAGTTCTTC. This sequence encodes CASGTGGPNEQFF.

The rearrangement joins TRBV18 to TRBJ1-1; 8 bases are shared with TRBD1. There are 17 residues in the CDR3. The germline V gene has CDR1 KGHSH and CDR2 LQKENI. The V and J ends lost 3 bases and 0 bases, in that order; junction bases with no gene match: 9. The CDR3 nucleotides are TGTGCCAGCTCACCGGGGGACAGGAGGAAAGTGAACACTGAAGCTTTCTTT. This encodes CASSPGDRRKVNTEAFF.